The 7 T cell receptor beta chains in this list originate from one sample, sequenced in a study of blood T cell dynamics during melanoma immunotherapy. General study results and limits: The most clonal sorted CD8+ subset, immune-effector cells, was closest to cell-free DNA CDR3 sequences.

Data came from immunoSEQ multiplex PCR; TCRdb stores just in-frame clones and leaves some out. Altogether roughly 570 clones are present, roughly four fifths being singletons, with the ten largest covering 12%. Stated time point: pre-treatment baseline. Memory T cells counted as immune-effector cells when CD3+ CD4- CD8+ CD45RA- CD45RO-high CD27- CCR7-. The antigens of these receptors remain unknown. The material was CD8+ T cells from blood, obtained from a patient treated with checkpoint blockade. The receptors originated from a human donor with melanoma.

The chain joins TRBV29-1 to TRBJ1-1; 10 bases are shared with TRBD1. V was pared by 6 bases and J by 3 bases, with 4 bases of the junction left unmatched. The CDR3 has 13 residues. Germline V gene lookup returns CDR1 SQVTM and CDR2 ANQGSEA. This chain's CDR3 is CSVAGQGYTEAFF. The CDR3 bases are TGCAGCGTAGCGGGACAGGGGTACACTGAAGCTTTCTTT.

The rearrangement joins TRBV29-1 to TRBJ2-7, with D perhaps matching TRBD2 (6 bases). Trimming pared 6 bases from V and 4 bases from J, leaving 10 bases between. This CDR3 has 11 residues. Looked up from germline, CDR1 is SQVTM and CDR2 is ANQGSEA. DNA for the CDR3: TGCAGCGTCGGGAGTGGATACGAGCAGTACTTC. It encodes CSVGSGYEQYF.

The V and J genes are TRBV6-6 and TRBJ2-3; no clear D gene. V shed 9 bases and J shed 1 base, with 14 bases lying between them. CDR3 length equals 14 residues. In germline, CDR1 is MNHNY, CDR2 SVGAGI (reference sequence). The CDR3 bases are TGTGCCAGAAGGACCGCGGTGTGCACAGATACGCAGTATTTT. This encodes CARRTAVCTDTQYF.

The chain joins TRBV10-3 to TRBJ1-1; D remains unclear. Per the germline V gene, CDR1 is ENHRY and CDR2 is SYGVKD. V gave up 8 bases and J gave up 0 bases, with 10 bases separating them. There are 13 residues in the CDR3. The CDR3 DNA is TGTGCCATCGCGGGTGGGGTGAACACTGAAGCTTTCTTT. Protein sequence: CAIAGGVNTEAFF.

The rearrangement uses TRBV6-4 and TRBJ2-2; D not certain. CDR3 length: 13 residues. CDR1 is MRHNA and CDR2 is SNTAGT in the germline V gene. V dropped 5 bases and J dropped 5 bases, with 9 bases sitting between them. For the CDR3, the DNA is TGTGCCAGCAGTCCGGATGGAACCGGGGAGCTGTTTTTT. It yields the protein CASSPDGTGELFF.

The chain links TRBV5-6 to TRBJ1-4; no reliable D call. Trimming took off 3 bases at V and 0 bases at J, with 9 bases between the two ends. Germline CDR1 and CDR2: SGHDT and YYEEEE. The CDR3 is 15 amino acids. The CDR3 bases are TGTGCCAGCAGCTCCCCCGGGACAACTAATGAAAAACTGTTTTTT. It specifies CASSSPGTTNEKLFF.

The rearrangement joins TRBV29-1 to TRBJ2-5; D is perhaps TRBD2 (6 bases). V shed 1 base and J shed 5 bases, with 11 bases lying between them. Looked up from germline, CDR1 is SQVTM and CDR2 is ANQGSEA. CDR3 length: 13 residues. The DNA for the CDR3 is TGCAGCGTTGAAGCGGGGGAGTGGGAGACCCAGTACTTC. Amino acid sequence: CSVEAGEWETQYF.